These T cell receptor beta chains were read from a single sample in a study of blood T cells in healthy people across ages. TCRdb re-called the 5' RACE reads through MiXCR, storing one row per CDR3 protein. The data show 600,000 or so distinct CDR3 sequences, about 30% seen once. Sequencing was carried out using blood. The receptors were sampled from an elderly woman in good health. Both conserved end residues are part of each CDR3. Fields, in order: CDR3 DNA, CDR3 protein, clone size, J gene, V gene, D gene. The D gene is left open where the match is weak. Size values are once, few and many counts, or a class for expanded clones, and some rows have none.

CDR3 DNA: TGCAGTGCTTCAGGGGGTAGGGATCAGCCCCAGCATTTT; CDR3 protein: CSASGGRDQPQHF; clone size: few; J gene: TRBJ1-5; V gene: TRBV20-1; D gene: TRBD1
CDR3 DNA: TGTGCCAGCAGCGTGGGGGCGGGTCAGCCCCAGCATTTT; CDR3 protein: CASSVGAGQPQHF; clone size: many; J gene: TRBJ1-5; V gene: TRBV9; D gene: -
CDR3 DNA: TGCAGTGCTAGAGATCTAGGGACAGGGGTAGGTGAGCAGTTCTTC; CDR3 protein: CSARDLGTGVGEQFF; clone size: many; J gene: TRBJ2-1; V gene: TRBV20-1; D gene: TRBD1
CDR3 DNA: TGTGCCAGCAGCTCGGGACTAGCGGGGGGCATACAGTATTTT; CDR3 protein: CASSSGLAGGIQYF; clone size: many; J gene: TRBJ2-3; V gene: TRBV7-3; D gene: TRBD2
CDR3 DNA: TGCAGCGTTGCCCACAGGGGTGACACTGAAGCTTTCTTT; CDR3 protein: CSVAHRGDTEAFF; clone size: many; J gene: TRBJ1-1; V gene: TRBV29-1; D gene: TRBD1
CDR3 DNA: TGCAGTTCCCCGACAGGCCTAACGTTGAACACTGAAGCTTTCTTT; CDR3 protein: CSSPTGLTLNTEAFF; clone size: few; J gene: TRBJ1-1; V gene: TRBV20-1; D gene: -
CDR3 DNA: TGTGCCACCAGTGACTCCACGGGACAGGGCCTCGGAAAACTGTTTTTT; CDR3 protein: CATSDSTGQGLGKLFF; clone size: -; J gene: TRBJ1-4; V gene: TRBV24-1; D gene: TRBD1
CDR3 DNA: TGTGCCAGCAGCGTAGGAGGGACCTCCTACGGGCAGTACTTC; CDR3 protein: CASSVGGTSYGQYF; clone size: -; J gene: TRBJ2-7; V gene: TRBV9; D gene: -
CDR3 DNA: TGCAGTGCTAGGCCGGCGGCCACAGATACGCAGTATTTT; CDR3 protein: CSARPAATDTQYF; clone size: many; J gene: TRBJ2-3; V gene: TRBV20-1; D gene: -
CDR3 DNA: TGTGCCAGCAGCTTGCGGACAGGGTGGTCTCCTCTTGAGCAGTTCTTC; CDR3 protein: CASSLRTGWSPLEQFF; clone size: many; J gene: TRBJ2-1; V gene: TRBV7-8; D gene: TRBD1
CDR3 DNA: TGTGCCAGCAGTTACTCCCCCGGCGCGAACACCGGGGAGCTGTTTTTT; CDR3 protein: CASSYSPGANTGELFF; clone size: -; J gene: TRBJ2-2; V gene: TRBV6-2/TRBV6-3; D gene: -
CDR3 DNA: TGTGCCAGCACCGGACAGGATGGCTATGGCTACACCTTC; CDR3 protein: CASTGQDGYGYTF; clone size: many; J gene: TRBJ1-2; V gene: TRBV7-9; D gene: TRBD1
CDR3 DNA: TGTGCCAGTAACTCAGGGGGGGGCAATCAGCCCCAGCATTTT; CDR3 protein: CASNSGGGNQPQHF; clone size: -; J gene: TRBJ1-5; V gene: TRBV19; D gene: TRBD1
CDR3 DNA: TGTGCCAGCAGCTTAATCAGGGGGGACGTCCGGACTTTC; CDR3 protein: CASSLIRGDVRTF; clone size: -; J gene: TRBJ2-6; V gene: TRBV7-6; D gene: -
CDR3 DNA: TGTGCCAGTAGGTTCCGGGCTCCGGCCGGCCAAGAGACCCAGTACTTC; CDR3 protein: CASRFRAPAGQETQYF; clone size: many; J gene: TRBJ2-5; V gene: TRBV2; D gene: -
CDR3 DNA: TGTGCCAGCAGCTTATGGTATAGGGCCGCAGATACGCAGTATTTT; CDR3 protein: CASSLWYRAADTQYF; clone size: many; J gene: TRBJ2-3; V gene: TRBV7-2; D gene: -
CDR3 DNA: TGCAGCGTTGACAGGGCCGCAGACTACACCTTC; CDR3 protein: CSVDRAADYTF; clone size: few; J gene: TRBJ1-2; V gene: TRBV29-1; D gene: -
CDR3 DNA: TGTGCCAGCAGCTTATCCGCGGGTGGGGGGGGCTATAATTCACCCCTCCACTTT; CDR3 protein: CASSLSAGGGGYNSPLHF; clone size: many; J gene: TRBJ1-6; V gene: TRBV7-3; D gene: -
CDR3 DNA: TGCAGTGCTAGGCCCGGGACAGGGGGTGCGGGGACTGAAGCTTTCTTT; CDR3 protein: CSARPGTGGAGTEAFF; clone size: -; J gene: TRBJ1-1; V gene: TRBV20-1; D gene: TRBD1
CDR3 DNA: TGTGCCAGCAGTTTGATGGATACGCAGTATTTT; CDR3 protein: CASSLMDTQYF; clone size: -; J gene: TRBJ2-3; V gene: TRBV12-3/TRBV12-4; D gene: -
CDR3 DNA: TGTGCCTGGAGCCGCGGAGCCTACGAGCAGTACTTC; CDR3 protein: CAWSRGAYEQYF; clone size: many; J gene: TRBJ2-7; V gene: TRBV30; D gene: -
CDR3 DNA: TGTGCCAGCAGTGAAGAAAGGGCGGGGGGGCCGGAGGAGCAGTTCTTC; CDR3 protein: CASSEERAGGPEEQFF; clone size: few; J gene: TRBJ2-1; V gene: TRBV2; D gene: TRBD2
CDR3 DNA: TGTGCCAGCACTGAAGGTCCAGGGGCCTACGAGCAGTACTTC; CDR3 protein: CASTEGPGAYEQYF; clone size: many; J gene: TRBJ2-7; V gene: TRBV6-1; D gene: -
CDR3 DNA: TGTGCCAGCAGTGCGTATTACAGTGATCAGCCCCAGCATTTT; CDR3 protein: CASSAYYSDQPQHF; clone size: few; J gene: TRBJ1-5; V gene: TRBV25-1; D gene: -
CDR3 DNA: TGTGCCAGCAGCTTGAGGGGGCTAGAAAACAATGAGCAGTTCTTC; CDR3 protein: CASSLRGLENNEQFF; clone size: -; J gene: TRBJ2-1; V gene: TRBV5-5; D gene: TRBD1
CDR3 DNA: TGTGCCAGCAGCGTAGTCGCCGGGACACCGGACAATGAGCAGTTCTTC; CDR3 protein: CASSVVAGTPDNEQFF; clone size: many; J gene: TRBJ2-1; V gene: TRBV9; D gene: -
CDR3 DNA: TGTGCCAGCAGTGCAAGGACAGGAGATCAAAACGTCCTGACTTTC; CDR3 protein: CASSARTGDQNVLTF; clone size: -; J gene: TRBJ2-6; V gene: TRBV27; D gene: TRBD1
CDR3 DNA: TGCGCCAGCAGCTGGACGAACACTGAAGCTTTCTTT; CDR3 protein: CASSWTNTEAFF; clone size: -; J gene: TRBJ1-1; V gene: TRBV5-1; D gene: -
CDR3 DNA: TGTGCCAGCAGTGAAGCGATAGGACAGGGGGCAAGAGGCTACACCTTC; CDR3 protein: CASSEAIGQGARGYTF; clone size: few; J gene: TRBJ1-2; V gene: TRBV6-1; D gene: TRBD1
CDR3 DNA: TGTGCCAGCAGCTTAGTGGTTCAGGGGGGCTACGAGCAGTACTTC; CDR3 protein: CASSLVVQGGYEQYF; clone size: many; J gene: TRBJ2-7; V gene: TRBV7-2; D gene: -
CDR3 DNA: TGCGCCAGCAGCCAAGAACCGGACAACGAGCAGTACTTC; CDR3 protein: CASSQEPDNEQYF; clone size: -; J gene: TRBJ2-7; V gene: TRBV4-3; D gene: -
CDR3 DNA: TGCGCCAGCAGCACGGACCCAAACTATGGCTACACCTTC; CDR3 protein: CASSTDPNYGYTF; clone size: few; J gene: TRBJ1-2; V gene: TRBV5-1; D gene: -
CDR3 DNA: TGTGCCAGCAGCCGAGGGGGCAACCCCTACGAGCAGTACTTC; CDR3 protein: CASSRGGNPYEQYF; clone size: -; J gene: TRBJ2-7; V gene: TRBV7-8; D gene: TRBD1
CDR3 DNA: TGTGCCAGCAGCCAAGTCGGGGGTGGCGAGCAGTACTTC; CDR3 protein: CASSQVGGGEQYF; clone size: many; J gene: TRBJ2-7; V gene: TRBV3-1; D gene: -
CDR3 DNA: TGCAGCGCCATGTCCTCGGCAGGTAGTCGGTTGGAGACCCAGTTCTTC; CDR3 protein: CSAMSSAGSRLETQFF; clone size: -; J gene: TRBJ2-1; V gene: TRBV29-1; D gene: -
CDR3 DNA: TGTGCCAGCAGCCCCGGGCGGGGTCTGGGCACTGAAGCTTTCTTT; CDR3 protein: CASSPGRGLGTEAFF; clone size: -; J gene: TRBJ1-1; V gene: TRBV7-8; D gene: -
CDR3 DNA: TGCAGTGCTAGAGATAAGACCCTAGCGGGGGCCCACTACAATGAGCAGTTCTTC; CDR3 protein: CSARDKTLAGAHYNEQFF; clone size: -; J gene: TRBJ2-1; V gene: TRBV20-1; D gene: TRBD2
CDR3 DNA: TGTGCCAGCAGTTTAGGCAGGGGGCGCCTCCAAGAGACCCAGTACTTC; CDR3 protein: CASSLGRGRLQETQYF; clone size: many; J gene: TRBJ2-5; V gene: TRBV12-3/TRBV12-4; D gene: TRBD1
CDR3 DNA: TGTGCCAGCAGCCGGGACTTCGGGGCAGATACGCAGTATTTT; CDR3 protein: CASSRDFGADTQYF; clone size: -; J gene: TRBJ2-3; V gene: TRBV7-2; D gene: -
CDR3 DNA: TGCAGTGCCCCTTTAGCGGGCACAGATACGCAGTATTTT; CDR3 protein: CSAPLAGTDTQYF; clone size: -; J gene: TRBJ2-3; V gene: TRBV20-1; D gene: -
CDR3 DNA: TGCGCCAGCAGCCCGATGAGGGACAGGGGGTCTGGGGCCAACGTCCTGACTTTC; CDR3 protein: CASSPMRDRGSGANVLTF; clone size: -; J gene: TRBJ2-6; V gene: TRBV5-1; D gene: TRBD1
CDR3 DNA: TGCGCCAGCAGCTTGTTAGGAGGGACCCCCTACAATGAGCAGTTCTTC; CDR3 protein: CASSLLGGTPYNEQFF; clone size: many; J gene: TRBJ2-1; V gene: TRBV5-1; D gene: -
CDR3 DNA: TGCGCCAGCAGCTTATGGACTCGTCTCTCTAGCACAGATACGCAGTATTTT; CDR3 protein: CASSLWTRLSSTDTQYF; clone size: many; J gene: TRBJ2-3; V gene: TRBV5-1; D gene: -